The source of this TCR beta chain is a study of monozygotic twins with inflammatory bowel disease. Each CDR3 protein gets one entry in TCRdb, which reprocessed the 5' RACE reads and gives no DNA. This specimen shows 300,000 to 350,000 distinct CDR3 sequences; the ten leading clones hold around 2%. The germline CDR1 and CDR2 sequences are SGHVS and FQNEAQ. The CDR3 totals 16 residues. The study, taken as a whole, reports: Reduced clonotype sharing with other individuals was observed in IBD patients relative to healthy twins, especially with disease activity.

The draw for each donor consisted of a single 2.5 ml blood sample. To note about this clonotype: Its target is unknown.

The sequence derives from a human donor with ulcerative colitis or Crohn's disease, or a healthy co-twin of an affected twin (not recorded which). The rearrangement links TRBV7-8 to TRBJ2-7; there is no DNA to check the TCRdb D call of TRBD1. The sample was blood. The CDR3 loop reads CASSDEGTGSSYEQYF.